A single sample is the source of the 24 T cell receptor beta chains below, sequenced in a study of blood T cell repertoires in COVID-19. TCRdb keeps only in-frame clones here, not all; method: immunoSEQ multiplex PCR. Of about 100,000 clones in the sample, about 82% were seen once. Sample: peripheral blood. These receptors all come from a man in his fifties with active or convalescent COVID-19.

The V call is TRBV7-3, the J call TRBJ2-2, with D perhaps matching TRBD1 (5 bases). There are 20 residues in the CDR3. The V and J ends lost 2 bases and 4 bases respectively, with 26 bases between them. CDR1 and CDR2 from the germline V gene are SGHTA and FQGTGA. The CDR3 DNA reads TGTGCCAGCAGCTTAGAAGTCGTGCGTCAGGGTGTTTTTGTCACCGGGGAGCTGTTTTTT. Translation gives CASSLEVVRQGVFVTGELFF.

The rearrangement joins TRBV7-9 to TRBJ2-3, with 7 bases identical to TRBD2. Germline CDR1 is SEHNR and CDR2 is FQNEAQ (reference sequence). The CDR3 consists of 14 residues. The junction had 7 bases not matched to a gene; V was cut back by 5 bases and J by 5 bases. The CDR3 DNA is TGTGCCAGCAGCGTCAATCAGCGGGGAGATACGCAGTATTTT. The encoded protein is CASSVNQRGDTQYF. The whole variable domain, filled in from reference TRBV7-9 and TRBJ2-3, reads DTGVSQNPRHKITKRGQNVTFRCDPISEHNRLYWYRQTLGQGPEFLTYFQNEAQLEKSRLLSDRFSAERPKGSFSTLEIQRTEQGDSAMYLCASSVNQRGDTQYFGPGTRLTVL.

This clone appeared once. The CDR3 DNA reads as TGTGCCAGCAGTTTTGGACAGTTGTACAATGAGCAGTTCTTC. It encodes CASSFGQLYNEQFF. This chain joins TRBV27 and TRBJ2-1; D is possibly TRBD1 (6 bases). From germline, CDR1 is MNHEY and CDR2 SMNVEV (reference sequence). The CDR3 has 14 residues. V was pared by 3 bases and J by 4 bases, with 10 bases between.

This clone came up once. V gene TRBV4-1 combines with J gene TRBJ2-7; D is undetermined. The germline gives CDR1 MGHRA, CDR2 YSYEKL. V was clipped by 0 bases and J by 0 bases, with 9 bases between them. The length of the CDR3 is 15 residues. The DNA for the CDR3 is TGCGCCAGCAGCCAAGAACTGAGTACCTCCTACGAGCAGTACTTC. It yields the protein CASSQELSTSYEQYF.

V usage is TRBV7-9 and J usage is TRBJ1-2, with 7 bases identical to TRBD1. Per the germline V gene, CDR1 is SEHNR and CDR2 is FQNEAQ (reference sequence). The trim removed 5 bases at V and 4 bases at J, leaving 10 bases unmatched. This CDR3 comprises 15 residues. The chain's CDR3 is CASSPRDSPIYGYTF. The CDR3 region has the DNA TGTGCCAGCAGCCCCCGGGACAGTCCCATCTATGGCTACACCTTC.

CDR3 in DNA: TGTGCCAGCAGTTCACAGGGGGCGGTAAACGAGCAGTACTTC. Translated: CASSSQGAVNEQYF. The rearrangement joins TRBV2 to TRBJ2-7; TRBD1 agrees at 9 bases. The germline CDR1 and CDR2 sequences are SNHLY and FYNNEI. The CDR3 totals 14 residues. The trim removed 5 bases at V and 5 bases at J, leaving 7 bases unmatched.

On this clone: One junction end disagrees with the germline gene, perhaps due to a read error. The chain links TRBV7-7 to TRBJ2-1; TRBD2 aligns across 10 bases. Germline V lookup: CDR1 SSHAT, CDR2 FNYEAQ (reference sequence). The CDR3 contains 14 residues. The CDR3: CASSLVVAGGEQFF. DNA of the CDR3: TGTGCTAGCAGCTTAGTAGTAGCGGGAGGAGAGCAGTTCTTC.

This chain connects TRBV5-1 to TRBJ2-7; 9 nucleotides match TRBD2. This CDR3 is 18 amino acids long. Germline V gene sequence: CDR1 SGHRS, CDR2 YFSETQ. V lost 2 bases, J lost 2 bases, and 14 bases stayed unmatched. The CDR3 sequence is CASSLSIPASGKPYEQYF. The DNA of the CDR3 is TGCGCCAGCAGCTTATCTATACCGGCTAGCGGGAAACCCTACGAGCAGTACTTC. The full variable domain, its missing parts supplied by reference TRBV5-1 and TRBJ2-7, is KAGVTQTPRYLIKTRGQQVTLSCSPISGHRSVSWYQQTPGQGLQFLFEYFSETQRNKGNFPGRFSGRQFSNSRSEMNVSTLELGDSALYLCASSLSIPASGKPYEQYFGPGTRLTVT.

The chain couples TRBV11-2 to TRBJ2-7; no definite D call. This CDR3 is built from 12 residues. With 2 bases removed from V and 7 bases from J, the gap between germline ends came to 9 bases. Germline loops: CDR1 SGHAT, CDR2 FQNNGV. The CDR3 DNA reads as TGTGCCAGCAGCTTACTTCCCCGGGAGCAGTACTTC. This translates into CASSLLPREQYF.

The chain employs TRBV12-3 or TRBV12-4 and TRBJ2-3, with TRBD2 matching over 7 bases. This CDR3 region has 13 residues. V was pared by 6 bases and J by 3 bases, with 3 bases of the junction left unmatched. DNA for the CDR3: TGTGCCAGCAGGTCGGGGGGTACAGATACGCAGTATTTT. This codes for CASRSGGTDTQYF.

The chain carries TRBV5-1 and TRBJ2-5; 9 nucleotides agree with TRBD1. The CDR3 has 15 residues. Germline-derived CDR1 and CDR2 are SGHRS and YFSETQ. Losses at the gene ends were 4 bases for V and 0 bases for J; bases not matched to a gene: 4. This chain's CDR3 is CASSTGQGNQETQYF. The CDR3, as DNA: TGCGCCAGCAGCACCGGACAGGGGAACCAAGAGACCCAGTACTTC.

V gene TRBV7-9 combines with J gene TRBJ1-4, with D possibly matching TRBD1 (5 bases). This CDR3 is built from 12 residues. Trimming took off 5 bases at V and 12 bases at J, with 13 bases between the two ends. In germline, CDR1 is SEHNR, CDR2 FQNEAQ (reference sequence). The DNA for the CDR3 is TGTGCCAGCAGCCAACAGGCTGGGGAACTGTTTTTT. Amino acid sequence: CASSQQAGELFF.

This chain joins TRBV7-9 and TRBJ1-2; 8 bases match TRBD1. With V trimmed by 2 bases and J by 7 bases, 6 bases remained unmatched. There are 14 residues in the CDR3. In germline, CDR1 is SEHNR, CDR2 FQNEAQ (reference sequence). The CDR3 DNA sequence: TGTGCCAGCAGCTTATCACAGGGGGAGGCTGGCTACACCTTC. Encoded protein: CASSLSQGEAGYTF. Filled out from reference TRBV7-9 and TRBJ1-2, the complete variable domain reads DTGVSQNPRHKITKRGQNVTFRCDPISEHNRLYWYRQTLGQGPEFLTYFQNEAQLEKSRLLSDRFSAERPKGSFSTLEIQRTEQGDSAMYLCASSLSQGEAGYTFGSGTRLTVV.

The count of this clone is one. The chain links TRBV19 to TRBJ1-5; the D gene is possibly TRBD1 (6 bases). This CDR3 spans 15 amino acids. CDR1 is LNHDA, CDR2 SQIVND, per germline (reference sequence). Deletions cut 7 bases from V and 3 bases from J, with 16 bases between. CDR3 region: CASTSKGGLNQPQHF. In DNA form, the CDR3 reads TGTGCCAGTACCTCTAAGGGGGGGCTCAATCAGCCCCAGCATTTT.

CDR3 DNA: TGCAGCGCCAGGGGTGGGGGCACTGAAGCTTTCTTT. Translated: CSARGGGTEAFF. The chain carries TRBV29-1 and TRBJ1-1, with a possible D match to TRBD1 (6 bases). Germline values: CDR1 SQVTM, CDR2 ANQGSEA. The CDR3 has 12 amino acids. The ends were cut back, 7 bases at V and 4 bases at J, with 13 bases in the middle. Full variable domain (remainder filled in from reference TRBV29-1 and TRBJ1-1): SAVISQKPSRDICQRGTSLTIQCQVDSQVTMMFWYRQQPGQSLTLIATANQGSEATYESGFVIDKFPISRPNLTFSTLTVSNMSPEDSSIYLCSARGGGTEAFFGQGTRLTVV.

V is TRBV2 and J is TRBJ1-4; perhaps TRBD1 as D (5 bases). CDR3 length: 15 residues. From germline, CDR1 is SNHLY and CDR2 FYNNEI. With 0 bases removed from V and 3 bases from J, the gap between germline ends came to 8 bases. Here the CDR3 DNA reads TGTGCCAGCAGTGAAGCGATAGGGGCTAATGAAAAACTGTTTTTT. It encodes CASSEAIGANEKLFF.

This chain uses TRBV9 with TRBJ2-1, with 8 nucleotides matching TRBD1. This CDR3 is built from 14 residues. Germline CDR1 and CDR2: SGDLS and YYNGEE. J lost 4 bases, V lost 4 bases, and 4 bases had no gene match. The CDR3 spells CASSSRTGYNEQFF. The CDR3 DNA reads TGTGCCAGCAGCTCCCGGACAGGGTACAATGAGCAGTTCTTC.

This rearrangement joins TRBV24-1 to TRBJ1-5; 7 nucleotides agree with TRBD1. This CDR3 region has 16 residues. Trimming cost V 5 bases and J 4 bases; bases outside gene matches: 10. The germline gives CDR1 KGHDR, CDR2 SFDVKD. The CDR3 sequence is CATSASSPTGNQPQHF. The CDR3 DNA follows: TGTGCCACCAGTGCCTCGAGTCCGACAGGGAATCAGCCCCAGCATTTT.

This clone has only a few counts. The rearrangement links TRBV7-9 to TRBJ2-5; maybe TRBD1 (6 bases). CDR3 length equals 13 residues. V lost 1 base and J lost 5, with 8 bases in between. Germline V lookup: CDR1 SEHNR, CDR2 FQNEAQ (reference sequence). The CDR3 protein is CASSLDRVETQYF. CDR3 nucleotides: TGTGCCAGCAGCTTAGACAGGGTGGAGACCCAGTACTTC.

The chain is built from TRBV5-1 and TRBJ2-2, with TRBD1 matching over 8 bases. Trimming at V came to 5 bases and at J to 7 bases, leaving 7 bases not matched to a gene. Germline V gives CDR1 SGHRS, CDR2 YFSETQ. This CDR3 region has 14 residues. CDR3 sequence (DNA): TGCGCCAGCAGACCCGGACAGGGCGGCGGGGAGCTGTTTTTT. It encodes CASRPGQGGGELFF.

The chain has TRBV6-2 or TRBV6-3 and TRBJ2-1; 11 nucleotides agree with TRBD2. The germline CDR1 and CDR2 sequences are MNHEY and SVGEGT. The CDR3 has 16 amino acids. The V segment lost 0 bases and the J segment 6 bases; nucleotides outside the gene matches: 4. This CDR3 is CASSYSTGLAVNEQFF. The CDR3, as DNA: TGTGCCAGCAGTTACTCGACGGGACTAGCGGTCAATGAGCAGTTCTTC.

This clone appeared a single time. This chain joins TRBV5-5 and TRBJ1-6; maybe TRBD1 (6 bases). Germline V lookup: CDR1 SGHKS, CDR2 YYEKEE (reference sequence). This CDR3 contains 19 residues. Between the trimmed V and J ends, which lost 4 bases and 9 bases, there was a span of 29 bases. The CDR3 protein is CASSPSYRDFVAIPSPLHF. DNA of the CDR3: TGTGCCAGCAGCCCTTCCTACAGGGATTTTGTTGCAATCCCTTCACCCCTCCACTTT. The complete variable domain, with remaining parts taken from reference TRBV5-5 and TRBJ1-6, reads DAGVTQSPTHLIKTRGQQVTLRCSPISGHKSVSWYQQVLGQGPQFIFQYYEKEERGRGNFPDRFSARQFPNYSSELNVNALLLGDSALYLCASSPSYRDFVAIPSPLHFGNGTRLTVT.

The V call is TRBV6-5, the J call TRBJ1-5; TRBD1 aligns across 7 bases. This CDR3 has 15 amino acids. The germline CDR1 and CDR2 sequences are MNHEY and SVGAGI. V was pared by 6 bases and J by 5 bases, with 10 bases of the junction left unmatched. Written as DNA, the CDR3 is TGTGCCAGCAGCGTTGACAGGGAAGTTTATCAGCCCCAGCATTTT. Protein: CASSVDREVYQPQHF.

V usage is TRBV6-4 and J usage is TRBJ1-1; D possibly corresponds to TRBD1 (5 bases). Trimming pared 3 bases from V and 4 bases from J, leaving 12 bases between. Germline-derived CDR1 and CDR2 are MRHNA and SNTAGT. The CDR3 has 14 amino acids. In DNA form, the CDR3 reads TGTGCCAGCAGTGAGGCAGGTGGGGCCACTGAAGCTTTCTTT. Amino acids: CASSEAGGATEAFF.